This T cell receptor beta chain was obtained from a study of cytomegalovirus exposure and HLA in healthy donors. Study-level information: A preliminary data release comprised tens of millions of unique TCRs obtained from HLA-typed donors. General observations from the study: From TCR beta sequences, most subjects' HLA-A and HLA-B alleles were reportedly predicted accurately. The later analysis indicated that the majority of CMV-associated TCR beta chains appeared HLA-restricted.

Turning to this clone: Its target is unknown.

The PCR used 60 Vbeta and 13 Jbeta primers. TCRdb keeps only in-frame clones here, not all; method: immunoSEQ multiplex PCR. The sample comprises approximately 70,000 clones, 74% of which are singletons, and about a fifth rests with the top ten. Unrecorded immune exposure was likely among donors, who were nominally healthy when sampled. The clonotype originates from a woman aged 25-40 years in good health and CMV-seropositive. Sequenced input: PBMCs.

CDR3 protein: CASSPGQDDGYTF. The DNA of the CDR3 is TGCGCCAGCAGCCCCGGACAGGATGATGGCTACACCTTC. This chain joins TRBV5-1 and TRBJ1-2, with TRBD1 matching over 7 bases. J lost 6 bases, V lost 4 bases, and 6 bases had no gene match. The CDR3 is 13 residues long. Germline-derived CDR1 and CDR2 are SGHRS and YFSETQ.